The subject of this entry is one TCR beta chain. The CDR3 covers 14 residues. Trimming took off 5 bases at V and 4 bases at J, with 12 bases between the two ends. Germline assignment: CDR1 DFQATT and CDR2 SNEGSKA (reference sequence). This sample was included in a study of T cells in Graves' hyperthyroidism and ophthalmopathy. Study at large: Blood was drawn when the patient was first diagnosed and still untreated.

The PBMCs had their origin in roughly 10 ml of fresh peripheral blood. Amplification of TCR beta CDR3 regions was performed using RNA transcripts as template. First-round RT-PCR targeting the TCR CDR3 was performed with the HTBI primer set. TCRdb re-analysed the multiplex PCR reads in MiXCR, keeping a single row per CDR3 protein. In the table there are more than 50,000 distinct CDR3 sequences, 53% of which are singletons. Input material: blood. The chain combines TRBV20-1 with TRBJ1-6; the D is unclear. The receptor comes from a woman aged 55-70 years with Graves' ophthalmopathy. The CDR3 DNA is TGCAGTGCTTACCAGGAGGGATATAATTCACCCCTCCACTTT. Protein sequence: CSAYQEGYNSPLHF.